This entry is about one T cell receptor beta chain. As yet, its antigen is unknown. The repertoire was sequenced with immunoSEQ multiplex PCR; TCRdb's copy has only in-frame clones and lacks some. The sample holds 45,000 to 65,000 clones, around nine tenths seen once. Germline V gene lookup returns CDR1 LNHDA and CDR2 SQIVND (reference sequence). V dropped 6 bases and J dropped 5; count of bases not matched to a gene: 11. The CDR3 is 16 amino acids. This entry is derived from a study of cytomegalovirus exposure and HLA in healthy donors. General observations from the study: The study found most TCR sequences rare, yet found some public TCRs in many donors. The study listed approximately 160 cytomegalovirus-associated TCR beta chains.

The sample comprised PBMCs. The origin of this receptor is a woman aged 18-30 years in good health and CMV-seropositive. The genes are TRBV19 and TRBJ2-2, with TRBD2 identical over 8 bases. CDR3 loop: CASRNFGGARTGELFF. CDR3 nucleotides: TGTGCCAGTAGGAACTTCGGGGGGGCACGAACCGGGGAGCTGTTTTTT.